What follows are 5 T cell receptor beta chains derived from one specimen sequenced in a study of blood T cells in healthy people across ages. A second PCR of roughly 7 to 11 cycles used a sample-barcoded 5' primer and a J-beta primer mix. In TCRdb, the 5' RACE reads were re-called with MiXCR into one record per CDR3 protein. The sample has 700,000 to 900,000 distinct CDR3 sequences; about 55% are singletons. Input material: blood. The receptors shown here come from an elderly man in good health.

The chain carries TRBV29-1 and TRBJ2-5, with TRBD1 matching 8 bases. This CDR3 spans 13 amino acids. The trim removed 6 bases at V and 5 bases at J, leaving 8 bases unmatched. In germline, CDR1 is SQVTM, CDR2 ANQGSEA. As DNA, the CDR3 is TGCAGCGTAGGCCTTCGACAGGGGGAGACCCAGTACTTC. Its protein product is CSVGLRQGETQYF.

CDR3 protein: CASSDRTGTLAQYF. CDR3 coding DNA: TGTGCCAGCAGTGATCGGACAGGGACTTTGGCCCAGTACTTC. This chain uses TRBV2 with TRBJ2-5; 8 bases map to TRBD1. V was clipped by 3 bases and J by 9 bases; unmatched bases: 9. CDR3 size: 14 residues. Looked up from germline, CDR1 is SNHLY and CDR2 is FYNNEI.

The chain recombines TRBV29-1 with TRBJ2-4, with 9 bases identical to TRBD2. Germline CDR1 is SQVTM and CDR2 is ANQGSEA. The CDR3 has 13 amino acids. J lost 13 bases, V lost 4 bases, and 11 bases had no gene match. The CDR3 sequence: CSVAWTSAGEQYF. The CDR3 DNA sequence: TGCAGCGTTGCTTGGACTAGCGCAGGGGAGCAGTACTTC.

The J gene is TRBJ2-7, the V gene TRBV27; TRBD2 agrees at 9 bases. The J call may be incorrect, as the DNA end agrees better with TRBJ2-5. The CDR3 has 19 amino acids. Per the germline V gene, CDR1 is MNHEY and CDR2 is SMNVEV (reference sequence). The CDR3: CASRPLLAGSRLNRETQYF. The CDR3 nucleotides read TGTGCCAGCAGGCCCCTTCTAGCGGGATCCCGCTTAAATCGAGAGACCCAGTACTTC.

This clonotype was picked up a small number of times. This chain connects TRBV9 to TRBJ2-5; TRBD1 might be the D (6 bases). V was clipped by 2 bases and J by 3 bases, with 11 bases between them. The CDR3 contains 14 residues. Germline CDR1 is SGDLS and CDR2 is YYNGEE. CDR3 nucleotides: TGTGCCAGCAGCGTGGACAGCGGAAAAGAGACCCAGTACTTC. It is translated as CASSVDSGKETQYF. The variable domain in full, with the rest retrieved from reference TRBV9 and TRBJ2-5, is DSGVTQTPKHLITATGQRVTLRCSPRSGDLSVYWYQQSLDQGLQFLIQYYNGEERAKGNILERFSAQQFPDLHSELNLSSLELGDSALYFCASSVDSGKETQYFGPGTRLLVL.